This T cell receptor (beta chain) was recovered during a study of vaccination and CD4 T cells after COVID-19. On the study more broadly: The convalescents, six males and four females, included two who were Hispanic. General study results and limits: A nonsignificant median increase from approximately 23 to 38 SARS-CoV-2-reactive clonotypes was observed. Convalescent patients displayed a median around 86% of reactive clones emerging only post-vaccination. Post-infection sampling omitted early timepoints and covered relatively few convalescent patients.

With respect to this clonotype: As yet, its antigen is unknown.

The CDR3 is made up of 13 amino acids. CDR1 MNHEY and CDR2 SMNVEV come from the germline V gene (reference sequence). V dropped 9 bases and J dropped 6 bases, with 17 bases sitting between them. MiXCR was run by TCRdb on the PCR reads, yielding one entry per CDR3 protein. This table holds about 18,000 distinct CDR3 sequences, 62% found once. V gene TRBV27 combines with J gene TRBJ2-5, with D maybe TRBD1 (6 bases). This sample comprised CD4+ T cells from blood, obtained before SARS-CoV-2 vaccination. This receptor was identified in a human donor who had recovered from COVID-19. The CDR3 sequence: CARVQGLRKTQYF. DNA for the CDR3: TGTGCCAGGGTACAGGGTCTTCGTAAGACCCAGTACTTC.